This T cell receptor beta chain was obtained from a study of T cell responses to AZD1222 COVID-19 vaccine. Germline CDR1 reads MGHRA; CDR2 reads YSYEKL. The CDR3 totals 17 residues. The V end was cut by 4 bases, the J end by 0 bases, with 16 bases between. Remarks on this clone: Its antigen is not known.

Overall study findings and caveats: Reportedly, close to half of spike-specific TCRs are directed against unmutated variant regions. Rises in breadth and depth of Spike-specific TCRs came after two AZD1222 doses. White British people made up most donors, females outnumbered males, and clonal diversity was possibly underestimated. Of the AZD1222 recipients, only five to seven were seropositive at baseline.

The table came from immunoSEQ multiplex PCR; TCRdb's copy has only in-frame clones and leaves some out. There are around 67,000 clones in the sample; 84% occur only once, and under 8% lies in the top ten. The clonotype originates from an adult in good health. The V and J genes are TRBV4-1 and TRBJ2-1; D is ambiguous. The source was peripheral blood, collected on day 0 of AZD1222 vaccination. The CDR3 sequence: CASSLTDSASSYNEQFF. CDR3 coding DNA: TGCGCCAGCAGCCTGACCGATTCAGCCAGCTCCTACAATGAGCAGTTCTTC.